This entry lists 3 T cell receptor beta chains sequenced from one sample in a study of Graves' ophthalmopathy and Graves' hyperthyroidism. Beta-chain TCR CDR3 regions were amplified from RNA transcripts. Investigators did first-round RT-PCR with HTBI primers, then second-round multiplex PCR. TCRdb itself ran the multiplex PCR reads through MiXCR, one entry per CDR3 protein. This table holds about 1.1 million distinct CDR3 sequences, approximately 35% found once. Sequencing input: peripheral blood or thyroid tissue (not recorded which). The receptors originated from an adult man with Graves' hyperthyroidism.

The rearrangement joins TRBV24-1 to TRBJ1-2; D remains unclear. With 4 bases removed from V and 4 bases from J, the gap between germline ends came to 12 bases. Germline CDR1 is KGHDR and CDR2 is SFDVKD. The CDR3 totals 14 residues. The CDR3 region is CATSDSKRGYGYTF. CDR3 nucleotides: TGTGCCACCAGTGACTCGAAGCGTGGCTATGGCTACACCTTC.

The chain recombines TRBV4-3 with TRBJ2-2, with D perhaps TRBD2 (7 bases). Germline-derived CDR1 and CDR2 are LGHNA and YSLEER. The CDR3 runs 18 residues. Trimming shortened V by 0 bases and J by 0 bases, and 14 bases separated the two germline ends. DNA for the CDR3: TGCGCCAGCAGCCAAGATGGGGCGGGGGCTACGAACACCGGGGAGCTGTTTTTT. It encodes CASSQDGAGATNTGELFF.

This clonotype was counted between two and nine times. This chain links TRBV10-3 with TRBJ2-7, with a tentative D call TRBD1 (5 bases). V lost 10 bases to trimming and J lost 0 bases, with 19 bases between them. Looked up from germline, CDR1 is ENHRY and CDR2 is SYGVKD. The CDR3 runs to 15 residues. CDR3 loop: CASRVAGRSSYEQYF. In DNA, the CDR3 is TGTGCCAGCAGGGTCGCAGGAAGATCCTCCTACGAGCAGTACTTC.